These 26 T cell receptor beta chains originate from one sample sequenced in a study of OX40 agonist ivuxolimab in advanced cancers. Sequencing used immunoSEQ multiplex PCR; TCRdb keeps in-frame clones, though not all of them. The data hold around 100,000 clones, with 90% observed a single time. Sequencing used CD4+ or CD8+ T cells sorted from blood, obtained in a trial of the OX40 agonist ivuxolimab. These receptors were taken from an adult with an advanced solid tumor such as melanoma, head and neck, liver or kidney cancer.

V is TRBV13 and J is TRBJ2-7; no reliable D call. Germline CDR1 PRHDT, CDR2 FYEKMQ (reference sequence). Trimming stripped 0 bases from V and 9 bases from J, with 15 bases between. The CDR3 spans 14 residues. The CDR3 coding sequence is TGTGCCAGCAGCTTAGGCCGGGCCGGAACTCGGCAGTACTTC. This gives the protein CASSLGRAGTRQYF.

CDR3 region: CASSRDRAYEQYF. CDR3 DNA: TGTGCCAGCAGCCGAGACAGGGCCTACGAGCAGTACTTC. The chain is built from TRBV6-5 and TRBJ2-7; 7 nucleotides align to TRBD1. Unmatched junction bases numbered 4, after V lost 6 bases and J lost 2 bases. The germline V gene has CDR1 MNHEY and CDR2 SVGAGI. This CDR3 comprises 13 residues.

V usage is TRBV5-1 and J usage is TRBJ2-1; TRBD2 aligns across 12 bases. Per germline, CDR1 SGHRS and CDR2 YFSETQ. This CDR3 comprises 15 residues. V was pared by 4 bases and J by 6 bases, with 5 bases of the junction left unmatched. The CDR3 DNA sequence: TGCGCCAGCAGCGACCTAGCGGGGGGGCTCAATGAGCAGTTCTTC. This translates into CASSDLAGGLNEQFF.

V usage is TRBV4-2 and J usage is TRBJ2-1; TRBD2 matches 10 bases. V lost 1 base and J lost 8; bases outside the gene matches: 8. Germline CDR1 reads LGHNA; CDR2 reads YNFKEQ. CDR3 size: 16 residues. In DNA, the CDR3 is TGTGCCAGCAGCCAAGGTCAGCGGGGGGGCCGGGATGAGCAGTTCTTC. Translation: CASSQGQRGGRDEQFF.

This clone was seen more than once but under ten times. The chain has TRBV7-9 and TRBJ1-2, with a tentative D call TRBD1 (6 bases). With 5 bases removed from V and 7 bases from J, the gap between germline ends came to 14 bases. Germline lookup yields CDR1 SEHNR and CDR2 FQNEAQ (reference sequence). This CDR3 comprises 13 residues. Here the CDR3 DNA reads TGTGCCAGCAGCCCCGGACAGTCCTCTGGCTACACCTTC. It yields the protein CASSPGQSSGYTF.

The V call is TRBV29-1, the J call TRBJ1-2; maybe TRBD1 (5 bases). The CDR3 sequence is 10 residues long. V was shortened by 4 bases and J by 7 bases, with 7 bases between the two germline ends. Germline V gene lookup returns CDR1 SQVTM and CDR2 ANQGSEA. CDR3 amino acids: CSVVGGGYTF. The CDR3 DNA reads TGCAGCGTTGTTGGGGGTGGCTACACCTTC. Supplemented by reference TRBV29-1 and TRBJ1-2, the full variable domain reads SAVISQKPSRDICQRGTSLTIQCQVDSQVTMMFWYRQQPGQSLTLIATANQGSEATYESGFVIDKFPISRPNLTFSTLTVSNMSPEDSSIYLCSVVGGGYTFGSGTRLTVV.

The gene calls are TRBV5-1 and TRBJ2-1; TRBD2 aligns across 13 bases. J lost 1 base, V lost 4 bases, and 8 bases had no gene match. CDR3 length: 18 residues. From germline, CDR1 is SGHRS and CDR2 YFSETQ. CDR3: CASSTGLAGDSSYNEQFF. As DNA, the CDR3 is TGCGCCAGCAGCACCGGACTAGCGGGAGATTCTTCCTACAATGAGCAGTTCTTC.

This clone occurred a few times. CDR3 coding DNA: TGTGCCAGCAGCCAAAACACTCTAGCGGCGGAGCAGTACTTC. It codes for CASSQNTLAAEQYF. The chain uses TRBV14 and TRBJ2-7; 7 bases are a match to TRBD2. In germline, CDR1 is SGHDN, CDR2 FVKESK. The J segment lost 7 bases and the V segment lost 2 bases, leaving 8 bases of the junction unmatched. The CDR3 length is 14 residues. The entire variable domain, with the rest obtained from reference TRBV14 and TRBJ2-7, is as follows: EAGVTQFPSHSVIEKGQTVTLRCDPISGHDNLYWYRRVMGKEIKFLLHFVKESKQDESGMPNNRFLAERTGGTYSTLKVQPAELEDSGVYFCASSQNTLAAEQYFGPGTRLTVT.

This chain uses TRBV27 with TRBJ1-1; 8 nucleotides agree with TRBD1. V lost 6 bases to trimming and J lost 1 base; unmatched junction nucleotides: 4. The V gene's germline CDR1 is MNHEY and CDR2 SMNVEV (reference sequence). The CDR3 runs to 14 residues. The CDR3 bases are TGTGCCAGCAGGACAGGGGCCTGGAACACTGAAGCTTTCTTT. It yields the protein CASRTGAWNTEAFF.

The chain links TRBV6-6 to TRBJ1-3; 7 nucleotides match TRBD1. Germline CDR1 MNHNY, CDR2 SVGAGI (reference sequence). This CDR3 is built from 15 residues. Trimming took 9 bases from V and 0 from J; bases not matched to a gene: 8. Here the CDR3 reads CASRDRPSSGNTIYF. DNA of the CDR3: TGTGCCAGTCGGGACAGACCGAGCTCTGGAAACACCATATATTTT.

This chain joins TRBV18 and TRBJ2-7; D call uncertain. From germline, CDR1 is KGHSH and CDR2 LQKENI. V was trimmed by 5 bases and J by 0 bases, leaving 14 bases between them. The CDR3 runs 15 residues. Here the CDR3 reads CASSDRQPGSYEQYF. CDR3 coding DNA: TGTGCCAGCTCAGACCGTCAACCGGGCTCCTACGAGCAGTACTTC.

This clone was counted only a few times. The J gene is TRBJ1-1, the V gene TRBV6-5, with D tentatively TRBD1 (5 bases). The CDR3 covers 15 residues. The germline CDR1 and CDR2 sequences are MNHEY and SVGAGI. V lost 1 base to trimming and J lost 4 bases, with 13 bases between them. CDR3 loop: CASSYLAGRGTEAFF. CDR3 DNA sequence: TGTGCCAGCAGTTACTTAGCCGGGAGGGGCACTGAAGCTTTCTTT.

CDR3 in DNA: TGCGCCAGCAGCGGGGGCAGGGGAGGACTAGCAGGCAATACGCAGTATTTT. Protein: CASSGGRGGLAGNTQYF. This sequence joins TRBV5-1 and TRBJ2-3; 8 bases map to TRBD2. CDR3 length: 17 residues. V was pared by 4 bases and J by 7 bases, with 17 bases of the junction left unmatched. The germline V gene has CDR1 SGHRS and CDR2 YFSETQ.

The chain combines TRBV2 with TRBJ2-1; no firm D call. Germline lookup yields CDR1 SNHLY and CDR2 FYNNEI. V was trimmed by 6 bases and J by 1 base, leaving 13 bases between them. This CDR3 is built from 15 residues. The DNA of the CDR3 is TGTGCCAGCAGGGTAGACAAGACTTCCTACAATGAGCAGTTCTTC. It translates to CASRVDKTSYNEQFF.

The DNA for the CDR3 is TGTGCCGCCAGGGGTAGTGGCACCGGGGAGCTGTTTTTT. It encodes CAARGSGTGELFF. This chain links TRBV5-8 with TRBJ2-2; a possible D gene is TRBD1 (6 bases). CDR3 length: 13 amino acids. Germline values: CDR1 SGHTS, CDR2 YDEGEE. Trimming removed 10 bases from V and 4 bases from J, with 14 bases in between.

J is TRBJ2-3 and V is TRBV5-5; 7 positions agree with TRBD1. V dropped 4 bases and J dropped 0; count of bases not matched to a gene: 8. CDR3 length equals 16 residues. Germline lookup yields CDR1 SGHKS and CDR2 YYEKEE (reference sequence). Here the CDR3 reads CASSLDRFSSTDTQYF. CDR3 in DNA: TGTGCCAGCAGCCTGGACAGGTTTTCTAGCACAGATACGCAGTATTTT.

V gene TRBV5-1 combines with J gene TRBJ1-1; D ambiguous. CDR1 is SGHRS and CDR2 is YFSETQ in the germline V gene. V was pared by 4 bases and J by 6 bases, with 16 bases between. The CDR3 is made up of 14 amino acids. The CDR3 sequence: CASSPGLGSPEAFF. For the CDR3, the DNA is TGCGCCAGCAGCCCGGGTCTTGGTTCACCTGAAGCTTTCTTT.

This clone has just one count. V usage is TRBV9 and J usage is TRBJ2-7; maybe TRBD2 (6 bases). The CDR3 length is 15 residues. Germline V lookup: CDR1 SGDLS, CDR2 YYNGEE. The germline V and J ends were trimmed by 0 bases and 2 bases, with 12 bases remaining between them. Here the CDR3 reads CASSVDPGGPYEQYF. The CDR3 DNA is TGTGCCAGCAGCGTAGACCCTGGAGGGCCCTACGAGCAGTACTTC.

The V gene is TRBV19, the J gene TRBJ1-1; TRBD1 aligns across 7 bases. The CDR3 consists of 15 residues. The trim removed 6 bases at V and 2 bases at J, leaving 9 bases unmatched. Per germline, CDR1 LNHDA and CDR2 SQIVND (reference sequence). CDR3 region: CASSPLDRVNTEAFF. The CDR3, as DNA: TGTGCCAGTAGCCCTCTAGACAGGGTCAACACTGAAGCTTTCTTT.

The chain is built from TRBV10-3 and TRBJ1-3; D is uncertain. Germline values: CDR1 ENHRY, CDR2 SYGVKD. V was trimmed by 5 bases and J by 8 bases, leaving 13 bases between them. This CDR3 region has 13 residues. The CDR3 region is CAISRTGFDTIYF. The CDR3 coding sequence is TGTGCCATCAGTCGGACGGGCTTCGACACCATATATTTT.

This clone was detected a few times. This chain uses TRBV19 with TRBJ1-5, with TRBD1 as a possible D gene (5 bases). V was cut by 3 bases and J by 6 bases, with 9 bases left in between. The V gene's germline CDR1 is LNHDA and CDR2 SQIVND (reference sequence). CDR3 size: 13 residues. CDR3 loop: CASSIGRGQPQHF. DNA of the CDR3: TGTGCCAGTAGTATCGGAAGGGGTCAGCCCCAGCATTTT.

The chain carries TRBV19 and TRBJ2-7; D is ambiguous. This CDR3 is 14 amino acids long. V was trimmed by 3 bases and J by 5 bases, leaving 14 bases between them. CDR1 LNHDA and CDR2 SQIVND come from the germline V gene (reference sequence). The CDR3 loop is CASSIQIQSHEQYF. The CDR3, as DNA: TGTGCCAGTAGTATCCAGATTCAATCTCACGAGCAGTACTTC.

The chain combines TRBV27 with TRBJ2-1; TRBD2 aligns across 10 bases. J gave up 4 bases and V 6 bases, and 3 bases lay outside the gene matches. Germline assignment: CDR1 MNHEY and CDR2 SMNVEV (reference sequence). This CDR3 is 14 amino acids long. This chain's CDR3 is CASSGLADYNEQFF. CDR3 nucleotides: TGTGCCAGCAGCGGACTAGCGGATTACAATGAGCAGTTCTTC.

V usage is TRBV30 and J usage is TRBJ1-4; D remains ambiguous. Germline lookup yields CDR1 GTSNPN and CDR2 SVGIG (reference sequence). V lost 0 bases to trimming and J lost 4 bases, with 12 bases between them. The CDR3 length is 15 residues. The DNA for the CDR3 is TGTGCCTGGAGTGTATTTGGGCAGTATAATGAAAAACTGTTTTTT. Amino acid sequence: CAWSVFGQYNEKLFF.

The rearrangement links TRBV9 to TRBJ2-3; D is unresolved. V was pared by 3 bases and J by 0 bases, with 11 bases between. The CDR3 extends over 15 amino acids. Per the germline V gene, CDR1 is SGDLS and CDR2 is YYNGEE. CDR3: CASSALSGSTDTQYF. CDR3 nucleotides: TGTGCCAGCAGCGCCCTTTCCGGCAGCACAGATACGCAGTATTTT.

The V gene is TRBV5-4, the J gene TRBJ2-7; 11 bases line up with TRBD1. The CDR3 runs to 15 residues. The trim removed 4 bases at V and 1 base at J, leaving 4 bases unmatched. Germline loops: CDR1 SGHNT, CDR2 YYREEE (reference sequence). CDR3 amino acids: CASSHGQGASYEQYF. The CDR3 DNA is TGTGCCAGCAGCCATGGACAGGGGGCATCCTACGAGCAGTACTTC.